Listed below are T cell receptor beta chains from one sample, sequenced in a study of T cells after yellow fever vaccination. MiXCR, run by TCRdb on the 5' RACE reads, gives a single entry per CDR3 protein. The sample contains roughly 350,000 distinct CDR3 sequences, 4.1% of which appear only once. Sequencing used PBMCs, obtained 5 days after the yellow fever booster vaccination. Every receptor here comes from a man aged 18 to 35 who received the YFV17D yellow fever vaccine. The CDR3 runs from the conserved cysteine through the conserved F or W. D genes are given only for firm matches. Not every row has a clone size; where given, it reads once, few, many or a size class.

TRBV5-4	few	-	TRBJ2-3	TGTGCCAGCAGCCCGTCCGGGAGAGGCACAGATACGCAGTATTTT	CASSPSGRGTDTQYF
TRBV5-5	many	-	TRBJ2-3	TGTGCCAGCAGCTTGCATGGCATCCTCACAGATACGCAGTATTTT	CASSLHGILTDTQYF
TRBV7-2	-	-	TRBJ1-1	TGTGCCAGCAGCTTAGCGCGCGGGGGGACTGAAGCTTTCTTT	CASSLARGGTEAFF
TRBV12-3/TRBV12-4	-	-	TRBJ2-7	TGTGCCAGCAGTTTAGGGGGTCGGGTCCTGGACGAGCAGTACTTC	CASSLGGRVLDEQYF
TRBV20-1	-	-	TRBJ1-1	TGCAGTGCTAGTCGACCCCAGGGCGCTGAAGCTTTCTTT	CSASRPQGAEAFF
TRBV6-5	-	TRBD1	TRBJ2-7	TGTGCCAGCAGTCGCGGGACAGGGGGTTTCCGCTACGAGCAGTACTTC	CASSRGTGGFRYEQYF
TRBV7-3	many	-	TRBJ2-4	TGTGCCAGCAGCCTCGACAGTACGGCCAAAAACATTCAGTACTTC	CASSLDSTAKNIQYF
TRBV28	few	-	TRBJ1-6	TGTGCCAGCAGTCCACTTTTGGGACACCTTAATAGGCCCCTCCACTTT	CASSPLLGHLNRPLHF
TRBV5-1	many	-	TRBJ2-2	TGCGCCAGCAGCTTGCCGGGGGGCTTGAACACCGGGGAGCTGTTTTTT	CASSLPGGLNTGELFF
TRBV7-3	-	-	TRBJ2-5	TGTGCCAGCAGCCCTGGCCCTGGCCTGGAAGAGACCCAGTACTTC	CASSPGPGLEETQYF
TRBV7-9	-	-	TRBJ2-2	TGTGCCAGCAGCTTTATTCCGGACACGAACACCGGGGAGCTGTTTTTT	CASSFIPDTNTGELFF
TRBV29-1	many	TRBD2	TRBJ2-5	TGCAGCGTTGGTCACCTTCGGGGGGTCAATCGCCCCCAGTACTTC	CSVGHLRGVNRPQYF
TRBV19	-	-	TRBJ1-2	TGTGCCAGTACCTCCAGAAATAACTATGGCTACACCTTC	CASTSRNNYGYTF
TRBV20-1	many	TRBD1	TRBJ2-7	TGCAGTGCTAGTTGGGGGACAGGGACCCCCCAGCAGTACTTC	CSASWGTGTPQQYF
TRBV12-3/TRBV12-4	many	TRBD1	TRBJ1-5	TGTGCCAGCAGCAGGGACAGGGCGTCGTATCAGCCCCAGCATTTT	CASSRDRASYQPQHF
TRBV5-1	few	-	TRBJ1-2	TGCGCCAGCAGCTACACAGGAGCCACTAACTATGGCTACACCTTC	CASSYTGATNYGYTF